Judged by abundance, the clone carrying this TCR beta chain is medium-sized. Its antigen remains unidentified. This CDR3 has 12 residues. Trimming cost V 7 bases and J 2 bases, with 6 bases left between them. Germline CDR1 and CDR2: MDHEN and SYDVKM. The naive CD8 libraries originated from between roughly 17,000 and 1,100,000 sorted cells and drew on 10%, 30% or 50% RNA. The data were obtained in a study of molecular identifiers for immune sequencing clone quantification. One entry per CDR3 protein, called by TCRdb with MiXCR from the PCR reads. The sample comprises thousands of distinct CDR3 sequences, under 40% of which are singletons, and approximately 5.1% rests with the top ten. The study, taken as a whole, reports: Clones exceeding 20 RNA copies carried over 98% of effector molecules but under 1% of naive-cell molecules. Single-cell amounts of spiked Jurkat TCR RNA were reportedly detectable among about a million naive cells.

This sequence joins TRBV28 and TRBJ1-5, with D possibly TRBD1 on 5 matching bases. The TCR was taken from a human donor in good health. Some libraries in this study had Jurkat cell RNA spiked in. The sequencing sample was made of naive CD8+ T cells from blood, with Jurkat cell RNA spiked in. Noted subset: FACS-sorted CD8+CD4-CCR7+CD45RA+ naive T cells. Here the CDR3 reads CASTTGNQPQHF. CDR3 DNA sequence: TGTGCCAGCACGACAGGCAATCAGCCCCAGCATTTT.